The sequence of this T cell receptor beta chain was determined in a study of human T cells and chemical hapten exposure. Total RNA extraction was carried out from unfractionated whole blood. The CDR3 is 15 residues long. Germline V lookup: CDR1 LGHNA, CDR2 YSLEER. Trimming took off 0 bases at V and 1 base at J, with 9 bases between the two ends. During construction of the library, unique molecular identifiers were attached to individual cDNA molecules for quantitative, reproducible TCR counting. Via MiXCR, TCRdb re-called the 5' RACE reads, giving one row per CDR3 protein. The sample includes about 81,000 distinct CDR3 sequences, approximately 15% of them seen just once.

This TCR came from a female donor in good health. The chain couples TRBV4-3 to TRBJ1-2; D might be TRBD1 (5 bases). The chain's CDR3 is CASSQDPTVNYGYTF. Written as DNA, the CDR3 is TGCGCCAGCAGCCAAGACCCGACAGTTAACTATGGCTACACCTTC.